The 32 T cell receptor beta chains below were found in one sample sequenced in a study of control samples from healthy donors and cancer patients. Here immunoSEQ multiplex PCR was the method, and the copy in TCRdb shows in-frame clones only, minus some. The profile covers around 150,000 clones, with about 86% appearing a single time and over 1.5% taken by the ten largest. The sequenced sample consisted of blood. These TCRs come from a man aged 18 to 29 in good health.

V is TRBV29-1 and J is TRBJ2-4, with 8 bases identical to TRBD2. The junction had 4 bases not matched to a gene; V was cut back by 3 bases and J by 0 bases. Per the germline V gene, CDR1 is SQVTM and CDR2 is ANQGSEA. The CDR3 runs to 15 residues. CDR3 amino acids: CSVDPSGLAKNIQYF. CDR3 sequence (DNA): TGCAGCGTTGACCCTAGCGGGCTAGCCAAAAACATTCAGTACTTC. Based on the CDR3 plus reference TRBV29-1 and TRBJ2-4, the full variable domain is SAVISQKPSRDICQRGTSLTIQCQVDSQVTMMFWYRQQPGQSLTLIATANQGSEATYESGFVIDKFPISRPNLTFSTLTVSNMSPEDSSIYLCSVDPSGLAKNIQYFGAGTRLSVL.

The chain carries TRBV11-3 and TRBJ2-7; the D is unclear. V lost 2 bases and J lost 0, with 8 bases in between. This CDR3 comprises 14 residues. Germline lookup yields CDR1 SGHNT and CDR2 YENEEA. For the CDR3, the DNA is TGTGCCAGCAGCTTACCCAGAAACTCCTACGAGCAGTACTTC. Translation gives CASSLPRNSYEQYF.

CDR3 loop: CASSFASGNTIYF. Written as DNA, the CDR3 is TGTGCCAGCAGTTTTGCATCAGGAAACACCATATATTTT. The V gene is TRBV28, the J gene TRBJ1-3; D is unresolved. Germline values: CDR1 MDHEN, CDR2 SYDVKM. Trimming left V 3 bases short and J 4 bases short, with 7 bases between. The length of the CDR3 is 13 residues. Based on the CDR3 plus reference TRBV28 and TRBJ1-3, the full variable domain is DVKVTQSSRYLVKRTGEKVFLECVQDMDHENMFWYRQDPGLGLRLIYFSYDVKMKEKGDIPEGYSVSREKKERFSLILESASTNQTSMYLCASSFASGNTIYFGEGSWLTVV.

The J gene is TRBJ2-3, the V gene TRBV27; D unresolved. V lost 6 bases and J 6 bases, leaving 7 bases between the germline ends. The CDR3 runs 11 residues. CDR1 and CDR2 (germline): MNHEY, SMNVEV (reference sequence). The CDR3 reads CASSLYDTQYF. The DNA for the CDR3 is TGTGCCAGCAGCCTCTATGATACGCAGTATTTT.

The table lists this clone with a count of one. This CDR3 is CASSLTTGAYEQYF. The CDR3 nucleotides are TGCGCCAGCAGCTTGACTACGGGGGCCTACGAGCAGTACTTC. The gene calls are TRBV5-1 and TRBJ2-7; possibly TRBD2 for D (6 bases). V was shortened by 1 base and J by 2 bases, with 10 bases between the two germline ends. The germline V gene has CDR1 SGHRS and CDR2 YFSETQ. The CDR3 length is 14 residues.

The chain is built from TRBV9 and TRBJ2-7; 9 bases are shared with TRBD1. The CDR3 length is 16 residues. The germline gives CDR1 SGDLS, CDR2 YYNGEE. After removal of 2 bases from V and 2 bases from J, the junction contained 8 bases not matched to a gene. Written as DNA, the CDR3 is TGTGCCAGCAGCGTTGGTACAGGGGGCGGCACCTACGAGCAGTACTTC. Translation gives CASSVGTGGGTYEQYF. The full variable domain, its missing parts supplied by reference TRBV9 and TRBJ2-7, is DSGVTQTPKHLITATGQRVTLRCSPRSGDLSVYWYQQSLDQGLQFLIQYYNGEERAKGNILERFSAQQFPDLHSELNLSSLELGDSALYFCASSVGTGGGTYEQYFGPGTRLTVT.

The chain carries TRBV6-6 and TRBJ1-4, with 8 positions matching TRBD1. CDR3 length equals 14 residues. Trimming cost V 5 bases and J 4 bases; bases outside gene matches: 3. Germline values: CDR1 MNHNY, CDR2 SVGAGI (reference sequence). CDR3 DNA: TGTGCCAGCAGTGACGACAGGGGTAATGAAAAACTGTTTTTT. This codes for CASSDDRGNEKLFF.

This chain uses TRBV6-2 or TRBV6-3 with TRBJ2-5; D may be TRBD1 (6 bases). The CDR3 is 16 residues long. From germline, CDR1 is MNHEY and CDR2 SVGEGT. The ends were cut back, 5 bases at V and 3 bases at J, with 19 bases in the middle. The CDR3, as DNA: TGTGCCAGCAGTCGCCCTTGGGGGCGAGAAAAAGAGACCCAGTACTTC. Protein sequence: CASSRPWGREKETQYF.

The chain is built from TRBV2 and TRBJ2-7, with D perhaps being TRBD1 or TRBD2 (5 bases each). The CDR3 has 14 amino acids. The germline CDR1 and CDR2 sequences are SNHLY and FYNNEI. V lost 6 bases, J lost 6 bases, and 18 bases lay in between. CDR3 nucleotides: TGTGCCAGCAGGGACGGGGACCTTGGGGGCGAGCAGTACTTC. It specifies CASRDGDLGGEQYF.

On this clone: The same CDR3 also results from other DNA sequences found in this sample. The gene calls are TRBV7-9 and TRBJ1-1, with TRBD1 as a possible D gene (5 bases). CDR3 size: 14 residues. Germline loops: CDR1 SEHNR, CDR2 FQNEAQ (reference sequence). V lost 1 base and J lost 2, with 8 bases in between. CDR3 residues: CASSLGRGNTEAFF. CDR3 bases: TGTGCCAGCAGCTTAGGTAGGGGCAACACTGAAGCTTTCTTT.

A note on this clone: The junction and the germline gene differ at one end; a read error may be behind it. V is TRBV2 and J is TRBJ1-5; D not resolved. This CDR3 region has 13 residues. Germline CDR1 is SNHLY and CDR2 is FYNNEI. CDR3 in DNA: TGTGCCAGCAGGGAAGAGGCGGGACAGCCCCAGCATTTT. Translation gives CASREEAGQPQHF.

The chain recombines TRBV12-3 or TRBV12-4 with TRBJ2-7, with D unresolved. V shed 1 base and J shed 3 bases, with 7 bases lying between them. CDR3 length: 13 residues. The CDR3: CASSLEGNYEQYF. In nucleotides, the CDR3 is TGTGCCAGCAGTTTAGAAGGGAACTACGAGCAGTACTTC.

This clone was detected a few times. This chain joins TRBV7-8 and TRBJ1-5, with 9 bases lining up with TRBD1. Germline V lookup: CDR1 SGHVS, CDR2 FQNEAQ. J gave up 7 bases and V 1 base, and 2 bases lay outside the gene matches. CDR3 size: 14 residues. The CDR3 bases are TGTGCCAGCAGCTTAGGGACAGGGGACCAGCCCCAGCATTTT. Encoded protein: CASSLGTGDQPQHF. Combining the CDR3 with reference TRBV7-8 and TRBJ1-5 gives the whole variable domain GAGVSQSPRYKVAKRGQDVALRCDPISGHVSLFWYQQALGQGPEFLTYFQNEAQLDKSGLPSDRFFAERPEGSVSTLKIQRTQQEDSAVYLCASSLGTGDQPQHFGDGTRLSIL.

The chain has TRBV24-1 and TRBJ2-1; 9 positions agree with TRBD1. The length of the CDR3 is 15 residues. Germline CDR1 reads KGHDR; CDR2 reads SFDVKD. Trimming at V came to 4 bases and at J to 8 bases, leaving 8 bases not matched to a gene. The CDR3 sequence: CATSELTGGKDEQFF. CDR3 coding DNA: TGTGCCACCAGTGAACTGACAGGGGGGAAAGATGAGCAGTTCTTC.

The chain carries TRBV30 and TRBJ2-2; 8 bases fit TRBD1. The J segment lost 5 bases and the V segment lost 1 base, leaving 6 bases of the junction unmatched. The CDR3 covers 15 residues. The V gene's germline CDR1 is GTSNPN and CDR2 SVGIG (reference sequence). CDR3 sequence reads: CAWSGNRGVTGELFF. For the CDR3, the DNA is TGTGCCTGGAGTGGTAACAGGGGGGTAACCGGGGAGCTGTTTTTT.

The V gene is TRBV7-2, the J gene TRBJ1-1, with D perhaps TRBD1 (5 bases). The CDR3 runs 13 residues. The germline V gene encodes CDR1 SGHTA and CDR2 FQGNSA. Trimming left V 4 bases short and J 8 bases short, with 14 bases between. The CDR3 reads CASSSSGGGEAFF. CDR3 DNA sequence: TGTGCCAGCAGCTCCTCGGGGGGAGGGGAAGCTTTCTTT.

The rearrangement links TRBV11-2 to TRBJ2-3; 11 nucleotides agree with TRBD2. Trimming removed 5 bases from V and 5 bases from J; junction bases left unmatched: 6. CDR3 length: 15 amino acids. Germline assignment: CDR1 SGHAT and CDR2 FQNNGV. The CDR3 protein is CASSHSGGALDTQYF. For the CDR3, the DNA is TGTGCCAGCAGCCATAGCGGGGGGGCCTTAGATACGCAGTATTTT.

The CDR3 region has the DNA TGTGCCAGCAGCTTACAGGGACAGCTAAGAAACACTGAAGCTTTCTTT. This translates into CASSLQGQLRNTEAFF. The V and J genes are TRBV7-3 and TRBJ1-1, with 7 bases lining up with TRBD1. The germline gives CDR1 SGHTA, CDR2 FQGTGA. This CDR3 is 16 amino acids long. The ends lost 2 bases at V and 2 bases at J; junction bases unmatched: 8.

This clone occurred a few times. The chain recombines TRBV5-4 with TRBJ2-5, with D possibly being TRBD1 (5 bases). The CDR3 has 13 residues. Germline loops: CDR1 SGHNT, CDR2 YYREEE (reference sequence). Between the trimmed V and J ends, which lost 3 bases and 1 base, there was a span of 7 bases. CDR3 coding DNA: TGTGCCAGCAGCTGGGGCTTCCAAGAGACCCAGTACTTC. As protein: CASSWGFQETQYF.

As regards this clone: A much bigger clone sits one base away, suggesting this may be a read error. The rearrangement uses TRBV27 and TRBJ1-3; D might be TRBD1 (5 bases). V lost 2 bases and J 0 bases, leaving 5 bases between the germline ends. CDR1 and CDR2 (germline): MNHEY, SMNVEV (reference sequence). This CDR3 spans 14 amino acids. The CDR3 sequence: CASSLDSSGNTIYF. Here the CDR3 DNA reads TGTGCCAGCAGTTTAGACAGCTCTGGAAACACCATATATTTT.

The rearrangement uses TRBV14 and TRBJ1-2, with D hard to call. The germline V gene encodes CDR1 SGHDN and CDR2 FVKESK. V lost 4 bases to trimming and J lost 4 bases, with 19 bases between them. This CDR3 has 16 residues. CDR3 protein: CASSLAPQPFSYGYTF. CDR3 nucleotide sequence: TGTGCCAGCAGCCTCGCCCCACAGCCCTTTAGCTATGGCTACACCTTC. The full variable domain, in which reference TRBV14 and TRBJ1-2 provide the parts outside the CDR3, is EAGVTQFPSHSVIEKGQTVTLRCDPISGHDNLYWYRRVMGKEIKFLLHFVKESKQDESGMPNNRFLAERTGGTYSTLKVQPAELEDSGVYFCASSLAPQPFSYGYTFGSGTRLTVV.

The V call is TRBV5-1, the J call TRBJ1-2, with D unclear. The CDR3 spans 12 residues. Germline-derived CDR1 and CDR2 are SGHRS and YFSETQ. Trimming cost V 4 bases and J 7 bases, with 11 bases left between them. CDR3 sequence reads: CASSLDSGGYTF. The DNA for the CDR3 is TGCGCCAGCAGCCTGGACTCCGGTGGCTACACCTTC.

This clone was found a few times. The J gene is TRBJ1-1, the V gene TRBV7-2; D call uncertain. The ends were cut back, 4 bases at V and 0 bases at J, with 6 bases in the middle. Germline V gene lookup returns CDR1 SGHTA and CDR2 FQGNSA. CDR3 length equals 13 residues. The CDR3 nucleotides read TGTGCCAGCAGCTCGGACGTGAACACTGAAGCTTTCTTT. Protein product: CASSSDVNTEAFF.

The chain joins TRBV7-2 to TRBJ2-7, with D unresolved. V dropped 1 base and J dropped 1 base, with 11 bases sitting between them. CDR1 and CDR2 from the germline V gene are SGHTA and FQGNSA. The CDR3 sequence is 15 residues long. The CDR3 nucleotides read TGTGCCAGCAGCTTAGACAGATCCTCTTCCTACGAGCAGTACTTC. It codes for CASSLDRSSSYEQYF.

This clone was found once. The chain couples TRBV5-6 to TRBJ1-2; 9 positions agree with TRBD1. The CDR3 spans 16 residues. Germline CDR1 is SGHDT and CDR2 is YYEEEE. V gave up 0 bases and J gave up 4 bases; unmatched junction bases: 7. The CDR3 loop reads CASSLEGTGLAYGYTF. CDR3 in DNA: TGTGCCAGCAGCTTGGAGGGGACAGGGCTCGCCTATGGCTACACCTTC.

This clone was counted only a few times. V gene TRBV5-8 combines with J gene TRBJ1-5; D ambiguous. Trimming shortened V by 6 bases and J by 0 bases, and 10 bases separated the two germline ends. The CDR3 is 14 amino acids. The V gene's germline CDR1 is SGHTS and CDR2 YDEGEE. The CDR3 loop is CASTQRNSNQPQHF. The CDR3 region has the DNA TGTGCCAGCACACAGCGTAATAGCAATCAGCCCCAGCATTTT.

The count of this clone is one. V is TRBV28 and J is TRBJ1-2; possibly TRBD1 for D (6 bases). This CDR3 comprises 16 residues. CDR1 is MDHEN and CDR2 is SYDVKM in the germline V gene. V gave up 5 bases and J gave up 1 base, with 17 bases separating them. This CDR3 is CASSIGGGRFNYGYTF. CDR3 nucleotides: TGTGCCAGCAGTATCGGAGGGGGGCGGTTTAACTATGGCTACACCTTC.

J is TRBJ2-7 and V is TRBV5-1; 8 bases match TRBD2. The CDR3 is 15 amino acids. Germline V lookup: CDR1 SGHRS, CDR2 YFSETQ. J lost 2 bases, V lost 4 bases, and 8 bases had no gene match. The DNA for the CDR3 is TGCGCCAGCAGCCCCGGGACTAGGTTAACCTACGAGCAGTACTTC. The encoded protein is CASSPGTRLTYEQYF.

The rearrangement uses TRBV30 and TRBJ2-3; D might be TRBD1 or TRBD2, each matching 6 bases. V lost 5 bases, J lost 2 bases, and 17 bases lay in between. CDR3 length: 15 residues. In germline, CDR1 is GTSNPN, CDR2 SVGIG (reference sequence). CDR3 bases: TGTGCCTGGGACAGGAGAGGGGGGTTCACAGATACGCAGTATTTT. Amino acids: CAWDRRGGFTDTQYF.

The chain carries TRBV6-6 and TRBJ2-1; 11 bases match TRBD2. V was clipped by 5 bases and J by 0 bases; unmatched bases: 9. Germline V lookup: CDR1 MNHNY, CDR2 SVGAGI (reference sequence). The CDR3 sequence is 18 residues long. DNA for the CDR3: TGTGCCAGCAGTCAGCCAGGTAGCGGGGGGGCCTCCTACAATGAGCAGTTCTTC. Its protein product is CASSQPGSGGASYNEQFF.

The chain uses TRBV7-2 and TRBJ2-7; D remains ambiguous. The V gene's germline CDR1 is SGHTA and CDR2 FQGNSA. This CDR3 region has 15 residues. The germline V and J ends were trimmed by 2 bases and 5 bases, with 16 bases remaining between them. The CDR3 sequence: CASSLMVGWSNEQYF. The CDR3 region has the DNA TGTGCCAGCAGCTTAATGGTAGGGTGGTCAAACGAGCAGTACTTC. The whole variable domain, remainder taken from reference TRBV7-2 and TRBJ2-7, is GAGVSQSPSNKVTEKGKDVELRCDPISGHTALYWYRQSLGQGLEFLIYFQGNSAPDKSGLPSDRFSAERTGGSVSTLTIQRTQQEDSAVYLCASSLMVGWSNEQYFGPGTRLTVT.

The CDR3 protein is CASSYPGTGYQPQHF. The CDR3, as DNA: TGTGCCAGCAGTTACCCCGGGACAGGGTATCAGCCCCAGCATTTT. The V call is TRBV6-2 or TRBV6-3, the J call TRBJ1-5, with 9 bases identical to TRBD1. V lost 2 bases and J lost 5; bases outside the gene matches: 4. Per the germline V gene, CDR1 is MNHEY and CDR2 is SVGEGT. The length of the CDR3 is 15 residues.